Shown below are 10 T cell receptor beta chains from a single sample sequenced in a study of T cells in Graves' hyperthyroidism and ophthalmopathy (dated by TCRdb to the late 2010s). The library relied on multiplex PCR. Sequencing was performed on an Illumina HiSeq 2000. TCR beta CDR3 regions were amplified from RNA transcripts. A first-round RT-PCR of the TCR CDR3 used the HTBI primer set with the Qiagen OneStep RT-PCR kit. TCRdb passed the public sequencing reads through fastp at Q25 and MiXCR, retaining productive beta sequences. Entries that share a CDR3 protein sequence are merged under the most common genes and DNA. The sample table shows about 560,000 distinct CDR3 sequences, and over 15% are seen once. 15% to 20% of the sample goes to the ten largest clones. The sequencing input was blood. Receptors were obtained from a young woman with Graves' hyperthyroidism.

This clonotype has only a few counts. The CDR3 region has the DNA TGTGCCACCAGCAGACCGGACGGAATCACCGGGGAGCTGTTTTTT. Encoded protein: CATSRPDGITGELFF. The chain recombines TRBV15 with TRBJ2-2; D uncertain. Germline CDR1 reads LNHNV; CDR2 reads YYDKDF (reference sequence). The ends were cut back, 2 bases at V and 4 bases at J, with 11 bases in the middle. CDR3 length equals 15 residues.

Ten or more counts support this clonotype. Here the CDR3 reads CSAGEDGRNEKLFF. CDR3 DNA: TGCAGTGCTGGGGAGGACGGAAGAAATGAAAAACTGTTTTTT. The chain uses TRBV20-1 and TRBJ1-4; D is ambiguous. This CDR3 has 14 amino acids. In germline, CDR1 is DFQATT, CDR2 SNEGSKA (reference sequence). Trimming removed 5 bases at V and 5 bases at J, with 15 bases between.

This clonotype was picked up many times. The chain recombines TRBV20-1 with TRBJ2-7; 7 bases are a match to TRBD1. The CDR3 consists of 13 residues. The ends lost 3 bases at V and 0 bases at J; junction bases unmatched: 2. CDR1 is DFQATT and CDR2 is SNEGSKA in the germline V gene (reference sequence). The CDR3 reads CSARTGRSYEQYF. Here the CDR3 DNA reads TGCAGTGCTAGGACAGGGCGCTCCTACGAGCAGTACTTC.

In this sample, this clonotype turned up a few times. CDR3 sequence: CASSSRTGGGQETQYF. The CDR3 DNA is TGTGCCAGCAGCTCTAGGACAGGGGGGGGGCAAGAGACCCAGTACTTC. This sequence joins TRBV11-3 and TRBJ2-5, with 10 bases identical to TRBD1. Germline V lookup: CDR1 SGHNT, CDR2 YENEEA. The CDR3 runs to 16 residues. The V gene end was trimmed by 4 bases and the J gene end by 2 bases; junction bases not matched to a gene: 7.

Worth noting for this clonotype: A read error may explain this, as a much larger clone is one base away. This chain uses TRBV6-1 with TRBJ1-1, with D possibly being TRBD1 (5 bases). The CDR3 contains 11 residues. V was cut by 0 bases and J by 12 bases, with 8 bases left in between. The germline V gene has CDR1 MNHNS and CDR2 SASEGT. CDR3 in DNA: TGTGCCAGCAGTGAAGCAGGGGAACCTTTCTTT. The encoded protein is CASSEAGEPFF.

This clonotype was counted ten times or more. This chain joins TRBV5-1 and TRBJ2-3; 7 bases align to TRBD1. Germline values: CDR1 SGHRS, CDR2 YFSETQ. With V trimmed by 4 bases and J by 1 base, 6 bases remained unmatched. The CDR3 totals 15 residues. CDR3 sequence (DNA): TGCGCCAGCAGCAGTGGACAGGCCCGCACAGATACGCAGTATTTT. Translated: CASSSGQARTDTQYF.

This clonotype was observed at least ten times. J is TRBJ2-1 and V is TRBV3-1; no firm D call. The CDR3 is made up of 14 amino acids. Germline CDR1 LGHDT, CDR2 YNNKEL (reference sequence). Trimming removed 7 bases from V and 6 bases from J, with 16 bases in between. The CDR3 region has the DNA TGTGCCAGCACCGTACCGAACCAACCCAATGAGCAGTTCTTC. Translated, it gives CASTVPNQPNEQFF.

This clonotype has at least ten counts. The CDR3 nucleotides are TGTGCCAGCAGCCAAGGGACAGGGGGCCGGTATGGCTACACCTTC. Residues: CASSQGTGGRYGYTF. The chain links TRBV3-1 to TRBJ1-2, with 11 bases lining up with TRBD1. Germline V gives CDR1 LGHDT, CDR2 YNNKEL (reference sequence). This CDR3 is 15 amino acids long. Trimming removed 1 base from V and 5 bases from J; junction bases left unmatched: 3.

CDR3 sequence reads: CAWGDRGETQYF. CDR3 DNA: TGTGCCTGGGGGGACAGGGGGGAGACCCAGTACTTC. The chain couples TRBV30 to TRBJ2-5, with 11 bases identical to TRBD1. Germline loops: CDR1 GTSNPN, CDR2 SVGIG (reference sequence). V lost 5 bases, J lost 5 bases, and 1 base stayed unmatched. The length of the CDR3 is 12 residues.

The chain carries TRBV15 and TRBJ1-5, with 9 bases identical to TRBD1. CDR1 and CDR2 from the germline V gene are LNHNV and YYDKDF (reference sequence). The CDR3 totals 17 residues. V lost 0 bases and J lost 7; bases outside the gene matches: 10. In DNA, the CDR3 is TGTGCCACCAGCAGAGACCTCACAGGGGGCTCAAGGCAGCCCCAGCATTTT. Translating gives CATSRDLTGGSRQPQHF.